This TCR beta chain was documented in a study of T cells in Graves' hyperthyroidism and ophthalmopathy. The length of the CDR3 is 12 residues. Trimming stripped 7 bases from V and 7 bases from J, with 16 bases between. The V gene's germline CDR1 is DFQATT and CDR2 SNEGSKA (reference sequence). Clinicians diagnosed patients from clinical symptoms, serum thyroxine and TRAb, thyroid ultrasound and orbital computed tomography. Findings and limits, study-wide: Ophthalmopathy was model-predicted a median roughly six months pre-onset.

RNA transcripts were the template for amplifying TCR beta CDR3 regions. Carried out on the TCR CDR3, a first-round RT-PCR used the HTBI primer set. TCRdb redid the calling of the multiplex PCR reads with MiXCR, one entry per CDR3 protein. Of 280,000 or so distinct CDR3 sequences detected, over 12% appear once; the ten largest clones hold over 25%. At least ten counts were recorded for this clonotype. Antigen unknown. This clonotype was sampled from a woman aged 45-60 years with Graves' hyperthyroidism that later progressed to Graves' ophthalmopathy. The source material was blood. This rearrangement joins TRBV20-1 to TRBJ2-5; the D gene is possibly TRBD1 (6 bases). CDR3 nucleotides: TGCAGTGTTTCCCAGGGGACCGGGACCCAGTACTTC. Its translation is CSVSQGTGTQYF.